This T cell receptor beta chain is from a study of blood T cell repertoires in COVID-19. Study-level information: Samples came from the United States, Italy and Spain, spanning acute and convalescent COVID-19.

Seattle patient enrollment occurred during active infection, with longitudinal follow-up thereafter. In the original analysis: Scientists estimated how many nucleated cells there were by amplifying reference gene primers. Only in-frame clones appear in the TCRdb table, and some are missing; sequencing was by immunoSEQ multiplex PCR. Clonal size and the V and J genes are those of that table, whereas D and trimming came from the DNA. This table has 300,000 to 450,000 clones, 80% to 90% appearing once. The CDR3 extends over 14 amino acids. The germline V gene has CDR1 SGHTA and CDR2 FQGNSA. V was cut by 3 bases and J by 6 bases, with 13 bases left in between.

J is TRBJ2-3 and V is TRBV7-2; possible D gene TRBD2, 6 bases. The sample comprised peripheral blood. The TCR originated in a woman aged 60-75 years with COVID-19, enrolled during active disease. The CDR3 loop is CASSFSSGVDTQYF. The CDR3 nucleotides are TGTGCCAGCAGCTTCAGTAGCGGTGTTGATACGCAGTATTTT.